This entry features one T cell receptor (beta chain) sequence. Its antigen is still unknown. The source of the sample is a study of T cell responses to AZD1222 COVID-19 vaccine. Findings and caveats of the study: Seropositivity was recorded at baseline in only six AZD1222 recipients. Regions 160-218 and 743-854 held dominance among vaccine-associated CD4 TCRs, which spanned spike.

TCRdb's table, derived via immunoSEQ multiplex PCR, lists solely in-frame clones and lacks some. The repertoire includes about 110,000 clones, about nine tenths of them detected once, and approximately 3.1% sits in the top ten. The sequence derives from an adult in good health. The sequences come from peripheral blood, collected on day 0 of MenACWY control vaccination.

The CDR3 bases are TGTGCCTGGAGAGGGCGGGACAGATACACCGGGGAGCTGTTTTTT. Amino acids: CAWRGRDRYTGELFF. V and J are TRBV30 and TRBJ2-2; D possibly corresponds to TRBD1 (7 bases). Trimming took off 3 bases at V and 3 bases at J, with 14 bases between the two ends. The germline V gene has CDR1 GTSNPN and CDR2 SVGIG (reference sequence). This CDR3 is built from 15 residues.